These T cell receptor beta chains were read from a single sample in a study of control samples from healthy donors and cancer patients. Assay: immunoSEQ multiplex PCR; the TCRdb copy retains only in-frame clones and omits some. The repertoire includes around 180,000 clones, 88% of them detected once, and around 5% sits in the top ten. Material: blood. All receptors come from a woman in her thirties in good health. Both conserved end residues are trimmed from each CDR3.

v_gene: TRBV7-9; j_gene: TRBJ1-5; CDR3aa: ASRHDGNQPQH
v_gene: TRBV6-6; j_gene: TRBJ2-7; CDR3aa: ASSDGQGVHEQY
v_gene: TRBV12-3/TRBV12-4; j_gene: TRBJ1-1; CDR3aa: ASNLGNTEAF
v_gene: TRBV11-2; j_gene: TRBJ2-1; CDR3aa: ASSLEGQGLGEQF
v_gene: TRBV10-3; j_gene: TRBJ2-7; CDR3aa: AISGIGQFLVGEQY
v_gene: TRBV6-5; j_gene: TRBJ1-6; CDR3aa: ASEIQLYNSPLH
v_gene: TRBV30; j_gene: TRBJ1-6; CDR3aa: AWSGGPNSPLH
v_gene: TRBV5-6; j_gene: TRBJ2-5; CDR3aa: ASSLRGARETQY
v_gene: TRBV6-1; j_gene: TRBJ1-6; CDR3aa: ASSELGQGRSPLH
v_gene: TRBV2; j_gene: TRBJ2-2; CDR3aa: ASGRGTGELF
v_gene: TRBV6-5; j_gene: TRBJ1-1; CDR3aa: ASLEHLNTEAF
v_gene: TRBV30; j_gene: TRBJ1-1; CDR3aa: AWTAQNTEAF
v_gene: TRBV6-2/TRBV6-3; j_gene: TRBJ1-6; CDR3aa: ASSYPGNSPLH
v_gene: TRBV7-6; j_gene: TRBJ1-5; CDR3aa: ASSLGSGSNQPQH
v_gene: TRBV19; j_gene: TRBJ2-1; CDR3aa: ASSIGLAGASYNEQF
v_gene: TRBV15; j_gene: TRBJ2-7; CDR3aa: ATRGGNSYEQY
v_gene: TRBV6-5; j_gene: TRBJ1-1; CDR3aa: ASSSGPNTEAF
v_gene: TRBV6-5; j_gene: TRBJ2-3; CDR3aa: ASSKTDTQY
v_gene: TRBV7-9; j_gene: TRBJ2-7; CDR3aa: ASSSLPRTDEQY
v_gene: TRBV19; j_gene: TRBJ2-3; CDR3aa: ASSMGAGGDTQY
v_gene: TRBV6-1; j_gene: TRBJ1-4; CDR3aa: ASSVSSGGRVEKLF
v_gene: TRBV28; j_gene: TRBJ1-3; CDR3aa: ASSMAGHSGNTIY
v_gene: TRBV6-6; j_gene: TRBJ2-4; CDR3aa: ASSYSEGAKNIQY
v_gene: TRBV2; j_gene: TRBJ2-4; CDR3aa: ASSEAHGQENIQY
v_gene: TRBV7-9; j_gene: TRBJ2-4; CDR3aa: ASSQPSGPKN
v_gene: TRBV3-1/TRBV3-2; j_gene: TRBJ1-5; CDR3aa: ASSLRDLWHHQPQH
v_gene: TRBV4-2; j_gene: TRBJ2-2; CDR3aa: ASSQVEGAGELF
v_gene: TRBV12-3/TRBV12-4; j_gene: TRBJ1-1; CDR3aa: ASSSYRYTEAF
v_gene: TRBV5-1; j_gene: TRBJ2-3; CDR3aa: ASSGGTDTQY